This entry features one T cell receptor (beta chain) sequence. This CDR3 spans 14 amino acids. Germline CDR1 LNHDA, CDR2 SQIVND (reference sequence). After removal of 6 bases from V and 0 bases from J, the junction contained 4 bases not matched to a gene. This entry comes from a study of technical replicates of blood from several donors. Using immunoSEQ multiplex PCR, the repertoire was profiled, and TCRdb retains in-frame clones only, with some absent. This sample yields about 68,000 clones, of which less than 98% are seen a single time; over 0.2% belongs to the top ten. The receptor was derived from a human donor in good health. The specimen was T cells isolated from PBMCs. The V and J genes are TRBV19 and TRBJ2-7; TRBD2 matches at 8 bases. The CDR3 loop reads CASSPGTSSYEQYF. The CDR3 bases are TGTGCCAGTAGCCCAGGGACTAGCTCCTACGAGCAGTACTTC.